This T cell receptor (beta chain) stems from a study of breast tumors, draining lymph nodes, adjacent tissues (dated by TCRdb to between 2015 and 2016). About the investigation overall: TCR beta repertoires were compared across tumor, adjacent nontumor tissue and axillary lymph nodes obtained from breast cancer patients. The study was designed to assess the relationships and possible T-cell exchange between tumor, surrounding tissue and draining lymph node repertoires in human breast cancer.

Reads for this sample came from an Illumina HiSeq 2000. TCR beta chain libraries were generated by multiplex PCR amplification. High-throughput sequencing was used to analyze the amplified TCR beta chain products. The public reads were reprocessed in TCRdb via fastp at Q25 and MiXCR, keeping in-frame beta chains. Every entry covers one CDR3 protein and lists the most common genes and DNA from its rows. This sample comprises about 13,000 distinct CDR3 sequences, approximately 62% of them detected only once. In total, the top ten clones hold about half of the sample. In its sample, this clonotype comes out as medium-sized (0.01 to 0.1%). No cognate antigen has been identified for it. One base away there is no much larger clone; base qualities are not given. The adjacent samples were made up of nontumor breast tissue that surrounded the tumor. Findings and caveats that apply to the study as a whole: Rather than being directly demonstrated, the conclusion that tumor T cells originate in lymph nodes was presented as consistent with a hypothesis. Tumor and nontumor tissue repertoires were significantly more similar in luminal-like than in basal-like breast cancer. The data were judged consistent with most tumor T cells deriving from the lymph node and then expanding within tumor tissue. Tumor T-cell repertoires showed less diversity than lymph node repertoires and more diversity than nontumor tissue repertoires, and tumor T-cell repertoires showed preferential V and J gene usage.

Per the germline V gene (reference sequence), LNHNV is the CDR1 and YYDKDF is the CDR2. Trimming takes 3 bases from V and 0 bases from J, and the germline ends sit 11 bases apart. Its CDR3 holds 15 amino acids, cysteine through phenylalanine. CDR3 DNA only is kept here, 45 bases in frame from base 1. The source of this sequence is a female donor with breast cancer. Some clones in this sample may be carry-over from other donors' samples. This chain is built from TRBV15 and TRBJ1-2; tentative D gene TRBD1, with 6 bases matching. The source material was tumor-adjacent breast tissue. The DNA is TGTGCCACCAGCAGGGGACAAGGTGCTAACTATGGCTACACCTTC. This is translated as CATSRGQGANYGYTF.